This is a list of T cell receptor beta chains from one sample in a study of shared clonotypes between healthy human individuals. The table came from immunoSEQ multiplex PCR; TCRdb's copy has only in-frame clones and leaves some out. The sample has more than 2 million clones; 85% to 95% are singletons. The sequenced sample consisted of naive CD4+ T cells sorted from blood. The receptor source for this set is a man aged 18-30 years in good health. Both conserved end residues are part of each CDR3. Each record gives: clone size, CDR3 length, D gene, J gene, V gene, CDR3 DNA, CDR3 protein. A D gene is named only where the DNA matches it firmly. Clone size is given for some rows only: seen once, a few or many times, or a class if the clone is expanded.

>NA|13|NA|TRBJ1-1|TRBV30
TGTGCCTGGAGTAGGATTATGAACACTGAAGCTTTCTTT
CAWSRIMNTEAFF
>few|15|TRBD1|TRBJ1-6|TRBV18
TGTGCCAGCTCACTTCTGGGGACAGTCAATTCACCCCTCCACTTT
CASSLLGTVNSPLHF
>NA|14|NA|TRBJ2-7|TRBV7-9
TGTGCCAGAAAAAATAAGACGGGAACCTACGAGCAGTACTTC
CARKNKTGTYEQYF
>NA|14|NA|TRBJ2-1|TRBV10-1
TGCGCCAGCAGTGAGTCGGGGGCTTACAATGAGCAGTTCTTC
CASSESGAYNEQFF
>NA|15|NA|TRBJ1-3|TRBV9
TGTGCCAGCAGCGTAGCTACTATGGGAGGAAACACCATATATTTT
CASSVATMGGNTIYF
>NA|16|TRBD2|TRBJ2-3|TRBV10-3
TGTGCCATCAGTGGGGCGACTAGCGGAAATACAGATACGCAGTATTTT
CAISGATSGNTDTQYF
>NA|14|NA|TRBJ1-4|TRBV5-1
TGCGCCAGCAGCTTGGCTCAGTTTGGGGAAAAACTGTTTTTT
CASSLAQFGEKLFF
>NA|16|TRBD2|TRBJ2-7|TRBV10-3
TGTGCCATCAGGGACACGATTAGCGGGCAGACCTACGAGCAGTACTTC
CAIRDTISGQTYEQYF
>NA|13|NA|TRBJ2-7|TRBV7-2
TGTGCCAGCAGCTTAGTTGCCACCCACGAGCAGTACTTC
CASSLVATHEQYF
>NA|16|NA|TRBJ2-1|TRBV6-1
TGTGCCAGCAGTGAAGCGGCGGTACCTTCCTACAATGAGCAGTTCTTC
CASSEAAVPSYNEQFF
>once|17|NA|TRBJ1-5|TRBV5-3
TGTGCCAGAAGCTTGGCCGAGGTAGGGGTCGGCAATCAGCCCCAGCATTTT
CARSLAEVGVGNQPQHF
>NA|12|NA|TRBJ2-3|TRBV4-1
TGCGCCAGCAGCCAATCAGTGGATACGCAGTATTTT
CASSQSVDTQYF
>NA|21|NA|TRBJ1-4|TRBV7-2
TGTGCCAGCAGCTTAGCGGGGCCCGGGGGGGGCCAGAGGGGCTTTCTTGAAAAACTGTTTTTT
CASSLAGPGGGQRGFLEKLFF
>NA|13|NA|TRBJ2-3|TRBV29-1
TGCAGCGCCCACGGTCGTCTCACAGATACGCAGTATTTT
CSAHGRLTDTQYF
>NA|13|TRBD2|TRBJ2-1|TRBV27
TGTGCCAGCAGTTTACAGCGGGGGACTGAGCAGTTCTTC
CASSLQRGTEQFF
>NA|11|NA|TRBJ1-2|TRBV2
TGTGCCAGCGCCAGAGACTATGGCTACACCTTC
CASARDYGYTF
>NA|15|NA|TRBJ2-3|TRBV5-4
TGTGCCAGCAGCTTGGGTTCCGGGTCTTTCGATACGCAGTATTTT
CASSLGSGSFDTQYF
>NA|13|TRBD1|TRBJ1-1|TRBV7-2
TGTGCCAGCAGCTTTCAGGGGGTCACTGAAGCTTTCTTT
CASSFQGVTEAFF
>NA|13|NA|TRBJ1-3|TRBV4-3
TGCGCCAGCAGCCCGGCCCCTGGAAACACCATATATTTT
CASSPAPGNTIYF
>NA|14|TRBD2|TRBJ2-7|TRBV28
TGTGCCAGCAGTGTTAGCGGGGTGACCTACGAGCAGTACTTC
CASSVSGVTYEQYF
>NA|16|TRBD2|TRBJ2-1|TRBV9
TGTGCCAGCAGCGTGGATACTAGCGTGAATTACAATGAGCAGTTCTTC
CASSVDTSVNYNEQFF
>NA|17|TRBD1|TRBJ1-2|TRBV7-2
TGTGCCAGCAGCTTACCCGGGACAGGGGTATCCAACTATGGCTACACCTTC
CASSLPGTGVSNYGYTF
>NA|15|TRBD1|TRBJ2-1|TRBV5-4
TGTGCCAGCAGCCGCCCCGGGACAGTTTACAATGAGCAGTTCTTC
CASSRPGTVYNEQFF
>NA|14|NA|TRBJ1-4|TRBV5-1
TGCGCCAGCAGCTTGTGGACCTCGGGTGAAAAACTGTTTTTT
CASSLWTSGEKLFF
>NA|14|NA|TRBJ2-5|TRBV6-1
TGTGCCAGCTCTTGGCGGACATGGGGAGAGACCCAGTACTTC
CASSWRTWGETQYF
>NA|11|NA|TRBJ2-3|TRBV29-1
TGCAGCGTTGTTATCTCAGATACGCAGTATTTT
CSVVISDTQYF
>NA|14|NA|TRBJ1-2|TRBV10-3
TGTGCCATCAGTGGTGCAGGGGAGGGCTATGGCTACACCTTC
CAISGAGEGYGYTF
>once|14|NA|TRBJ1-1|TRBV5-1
TGCGCCAGCAGCTTGGAAGCCATGAACACTGAAGCTTTCTTT
CASSLEAMNTEAFF
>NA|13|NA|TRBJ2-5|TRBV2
TGTGCCAGCGGCCGGGGGAGCCAAGAGACCCAGTACTTC
CASGRGSQETQYF
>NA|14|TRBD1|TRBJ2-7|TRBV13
TGTGCCAGCAGCTTGAAGGGGACAGGGTACGAGCAGTACTTC
CASSLKGTGYEQYF
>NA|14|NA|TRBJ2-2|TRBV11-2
TGTGCCAGCAGCCCCATGGGAGACACCGGGGAGCTGTTTTTT
CASSPMGDTGELFF
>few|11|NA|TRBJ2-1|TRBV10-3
TGTGCCATCAGCGACTACAATGAGCAGTTCTTC
CAISDYNEQFF
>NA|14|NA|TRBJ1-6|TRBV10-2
TGCGCCAGCACCCCTTTGCGTAATGGGTCACCCCTCCACTTT
CASTPLRNGSPLHF
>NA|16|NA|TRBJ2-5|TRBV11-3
TGTGCCAGCAGCTTGGGCAGGTGGGCCGAACAAGAGACCCAGTACTTC
CASSLGRWAEQETQYF
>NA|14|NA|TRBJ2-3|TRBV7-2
TGTGCCAGCAGCTTAGCGTGGAACACAGATACGCAGTATTTT
CASSLAWNTDTQYF
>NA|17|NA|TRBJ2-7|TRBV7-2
TGTGCCAGCAGCTTAAGTCTCACGACCACTTATCCTTACGAGCAGTACTTC
CASSLSLTTTYPYEQYF
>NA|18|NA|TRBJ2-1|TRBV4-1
TGCGCCAGCAGCCCAGGCCCGTTAAGGGGGACTATCTACAATGAGCAGTTCTTC
CASSPGPLRGTIYNEQFF
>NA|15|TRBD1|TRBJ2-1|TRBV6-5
TGTGCCAGCAGTTCGACAGGGGCCCCGGGGAATGAGCAGTTCTTC
CASSSTGAPGNEQFF
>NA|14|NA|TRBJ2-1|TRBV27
TGTGCCAGCAGCAGGAAGCAGGGGGAGGATGAGCAGTTCTTC
CASSRKQGEDEQFF
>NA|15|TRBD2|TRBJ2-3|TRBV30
TGTGCCTGGAGTTGGGCGGGAGCCTACCCTGATACGCAGTATTTT
CAWSWAGAYPDTQYF
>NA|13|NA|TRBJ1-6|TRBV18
TGTGCCAGCTCACAAGGACAGAATTCACCCCTCCACTTT
CASSQGQNSPLHF
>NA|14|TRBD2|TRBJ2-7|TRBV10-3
TGTGCCAGCAGCCGCGGTAGCGGGGGGGTCGAGCAGTACTTC
CASSRGSGGVEQYF
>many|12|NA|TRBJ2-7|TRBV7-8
TGTGCCAGCAGTTTTAGCTCCCACGAGCAGTACTTC
CASSFSSHEQYF
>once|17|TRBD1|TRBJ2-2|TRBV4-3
TGCGCCAGCAGCCAAGGTGGGACTGGGACAGGCACCGGGGAGCTGTTTTTT
CASSQGGTGTGTGELFF
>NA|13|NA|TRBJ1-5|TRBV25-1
TGTGCCAGCACGGGGGGCAATAATCAGCCCCAGCATTTT
CASTGGNNQPQHF
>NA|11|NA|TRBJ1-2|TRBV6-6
TGTGCCAGCAGCCCCGGATATGGCTACACCTTC
CASSPGYGYTF
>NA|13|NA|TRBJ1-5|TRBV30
TGTGCCTGGAAGACAGCCGGCAATCAGCCCCAGCATTTT
CAWKTAGNQPQHF
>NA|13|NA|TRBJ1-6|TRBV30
TGTGCCTGGAGCACAGGGACGCGATCACCCCTCCACTTT
CAWSTGTRSPLHF
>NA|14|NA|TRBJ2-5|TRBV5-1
TGCGCCAGCAGCTTGGCGGGACATGGCGAGACCCAGTACTTC
CASSLAGHGETQYF
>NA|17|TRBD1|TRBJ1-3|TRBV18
TGTGCCAGCTCACCACCAATGGGACAGAGCTCTGGAAACACCATATATTTT
CASSPPMGQSSGNTIYF
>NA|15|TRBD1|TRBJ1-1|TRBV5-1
TGCGCCAGCAGCGCGTTACAGGGGACCTGGACTGAAGCTTTCTTT
CASSALQGTWTEAFF
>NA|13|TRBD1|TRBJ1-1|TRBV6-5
TGTGCCAGCAGCCCCGGGACAGGGCGTGCGGCTTTCTTT
CASSPGTGRAAFF